This TCR beta chain was captured by sequencing in a study of CD8 T cells in ankylosing spondylitis. The table lists this clonotype with many counts. TCRdb ran MiXCR on the 5' RACE reads and lists one entry per CDR3 protein. The sample has hundreds of thousands of distinct CDR3 sequences, less than 25% seen once; the top ten hold roughly 4%. This clonotype was obtained from a female donor with ankylosing spondylitis or in good health (not recorded which). The specimen sequenced was blood, either unsorted or a sorted T cell fraction (not recorded which).

The CDR3 loop reads CASSVGLAGGANTGELFF. CDR3 sequence (DNA): TGTGCCAGCAGCGTAGGACTAGCGGGAGGGGCGAACACCGGGGAGCTGTTTTTT. The rearrangement joins TRBV9 to TRBJ2-2; TRBD2 aligns across 14 bases. The ends lost 0 bases at V and 0 bases at J; junction bases unmatched: 1. CDR3 length: 18 residues. CDR1 SGDLS and CDR2 YYNGEE come from the germline V gene.